This entry concerns a single T cell receptor beta chain. Its antigen is undetermined. These data belong to a study of cytomegalovirus exposure and HLA in healthy donors. Study-wide results and limits: There were some V segments, including TRBV6-2 and TRBV6-3, excluded as indistinguishable.

CDR3 length: 11 residues. With 5 bases clipped from V and 7 bases from J, the junction kept 1 base outside the gene matches. CDR1 is SQVTM and CDR2 is ANQGSEA in the germline V gene. Use of 60 Vbeta and 13 Jbeta primers characterized the PCR. Sequencing was performed with immunoSEQ multiplex PCR; in TCRdb, only in-frame clones are kept and a portion is missing. The sample holds about 120,000 clones, around 74% seen once. Sequencing input: PBMCs. V and J are TRBV29-1 and TRBJ2-1; 8 bases line up with TRBD1. The receptor was derived from a man aged 60 to 75 in good health and CMV-seropositive. The CDR3 here is CSVRQGNEQFF. Here the CDR3 DNA reads TGCAGCGTTCGACAGGGGAATGAGCAGTTCTTC.